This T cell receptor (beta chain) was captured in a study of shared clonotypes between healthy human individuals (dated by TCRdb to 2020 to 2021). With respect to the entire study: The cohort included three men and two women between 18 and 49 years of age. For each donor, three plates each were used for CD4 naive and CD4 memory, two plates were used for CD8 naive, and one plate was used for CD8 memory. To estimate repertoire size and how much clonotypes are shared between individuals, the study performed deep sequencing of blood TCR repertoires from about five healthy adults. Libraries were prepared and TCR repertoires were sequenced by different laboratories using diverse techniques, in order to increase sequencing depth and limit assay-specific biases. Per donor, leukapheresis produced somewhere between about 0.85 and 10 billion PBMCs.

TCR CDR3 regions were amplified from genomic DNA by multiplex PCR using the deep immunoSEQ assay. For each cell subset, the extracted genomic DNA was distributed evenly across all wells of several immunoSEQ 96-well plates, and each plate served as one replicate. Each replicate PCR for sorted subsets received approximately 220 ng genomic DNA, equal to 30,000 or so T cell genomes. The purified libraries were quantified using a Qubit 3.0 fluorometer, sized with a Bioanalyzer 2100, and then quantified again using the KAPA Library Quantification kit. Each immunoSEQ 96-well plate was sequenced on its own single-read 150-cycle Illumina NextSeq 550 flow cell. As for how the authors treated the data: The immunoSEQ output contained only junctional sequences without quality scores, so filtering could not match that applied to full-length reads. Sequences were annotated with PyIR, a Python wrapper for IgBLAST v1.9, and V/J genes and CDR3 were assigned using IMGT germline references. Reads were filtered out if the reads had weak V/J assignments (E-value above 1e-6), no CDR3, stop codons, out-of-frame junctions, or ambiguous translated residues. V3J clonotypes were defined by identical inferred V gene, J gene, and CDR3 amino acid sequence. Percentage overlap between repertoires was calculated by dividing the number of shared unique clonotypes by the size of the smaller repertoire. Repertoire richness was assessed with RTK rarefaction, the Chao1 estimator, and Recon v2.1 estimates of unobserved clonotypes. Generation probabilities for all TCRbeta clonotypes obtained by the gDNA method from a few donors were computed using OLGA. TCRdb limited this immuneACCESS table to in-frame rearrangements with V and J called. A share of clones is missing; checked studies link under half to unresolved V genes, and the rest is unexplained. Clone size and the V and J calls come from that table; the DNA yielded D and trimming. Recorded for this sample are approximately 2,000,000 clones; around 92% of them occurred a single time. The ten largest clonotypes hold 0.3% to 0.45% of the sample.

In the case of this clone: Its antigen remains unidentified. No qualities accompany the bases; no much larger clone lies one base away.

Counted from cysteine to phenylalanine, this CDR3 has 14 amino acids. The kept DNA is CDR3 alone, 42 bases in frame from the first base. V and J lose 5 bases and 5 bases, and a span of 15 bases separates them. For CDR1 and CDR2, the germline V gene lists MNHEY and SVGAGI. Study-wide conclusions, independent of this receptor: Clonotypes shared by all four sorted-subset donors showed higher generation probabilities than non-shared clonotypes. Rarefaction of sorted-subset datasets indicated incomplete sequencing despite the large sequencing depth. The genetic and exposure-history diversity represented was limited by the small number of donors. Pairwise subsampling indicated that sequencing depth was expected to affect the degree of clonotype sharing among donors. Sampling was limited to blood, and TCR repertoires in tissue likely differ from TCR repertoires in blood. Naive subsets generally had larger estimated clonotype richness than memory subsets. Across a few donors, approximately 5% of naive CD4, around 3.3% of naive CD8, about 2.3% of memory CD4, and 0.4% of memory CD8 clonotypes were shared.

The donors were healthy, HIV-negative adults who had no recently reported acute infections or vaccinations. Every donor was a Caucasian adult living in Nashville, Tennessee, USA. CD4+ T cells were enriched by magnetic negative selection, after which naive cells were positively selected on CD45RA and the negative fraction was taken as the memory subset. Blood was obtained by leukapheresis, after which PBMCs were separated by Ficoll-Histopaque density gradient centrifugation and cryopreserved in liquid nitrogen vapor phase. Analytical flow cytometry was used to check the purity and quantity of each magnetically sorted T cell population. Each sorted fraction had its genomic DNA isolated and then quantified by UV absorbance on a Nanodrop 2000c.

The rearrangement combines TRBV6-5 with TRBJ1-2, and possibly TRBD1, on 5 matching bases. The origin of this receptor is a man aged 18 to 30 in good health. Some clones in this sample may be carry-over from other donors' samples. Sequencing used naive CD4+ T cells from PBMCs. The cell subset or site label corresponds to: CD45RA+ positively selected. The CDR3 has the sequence CASSKGLSYYGYTF. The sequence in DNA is TGTGCCAGCAGTAAGGGGTTATCGTATTATGGCTACACCTTC.